Listed below are T cell receptor beta chains from one sample, sequenced in a study of blood T cells in healthy people across ages. TCRdb redid the calling of the 5' RACE reads with MiXCR, one entry per CDR3 protein. This sample has about 570,000 distinct CDR3 sequences, with roughly 29% found just once. The specimen sequenced was blood. The receptors were sampled from a woman in her 70s in good health. The CDR3 runs from the conserved cysteine through the conserved F or W. The D gene is left open where the match is weak. Clone size, where shown, is once, few, many, or a class for clones that have expanded.

V gene	clone size	D gene	J gene	CDR3 DNA	CDR3 protein
TRBV6-2/TRBV6-3	NA	TRBD2	TRBJ2-1	TGTGCCAGCGTCTCGAACCCGACTAGCGGGGGCCCCTCCTACAATGAGCAGTTCTTC	CASVSNPTSGGPSYNEQFF
TRBV19	NA	TRBD1	TRBJ2-7	TGTGCCAGTAGTCTAGGGACAGGCTACGGGCAGTACTTC	CASSLGTGYGQYF
TRBV20-1	NA	TRBD2	TRBJ2-3	TGCAGTGCCAGACTAGCGGGGGGTCCGAAGATCACAGATACGCAGTATTTT	CSARLAGGPKITDTQYF
TRBV4-2	few	TRBD1	TRBJ2-7	TGTGCCAGCAGCCAAAGGGGGCTCGGGGAGCAGTACTTC	CASSQRGLGEQYF
TRBV15	NA	NA	TRBJ1-2	TGTGCCACCAGCAGAGATCGAATGGGGCATGGCTACACCTTC	CATSRDRMGHGYTF
TRBV3-1	few	NA	TRBJ1-4	TGTGCCAGCAGCCAAGCGGCGGGGGCAGTTGAAAAACTGTTTTTT	CASSQAAGAVEKLFF
TRBV29-1	NA	NA	TRBJ2-3	TGCAGCGTTCTGGGGGATAGCACAGATACGCAGTATTTT	CSVLGDSTDTQYF
TRBV12-3/TRBV12-4	NA	NA	TRBJ1-2	TGTGCCAGCAATTACAGGCTTCGGTATGGCTACACCTTC	CASNYRLRYGYTF
TRBV20-1	few	NA	TRBJ1-3	TGCAGTGCTAGAGCTTTAGATGGAAACACCATATATTTT	CSARALDGNTIYF
TRBV3-1	few	TRBD1	TRBJ1-2	TGTGCCAGCAGCCAAGATTGGGACAGTTATGGCTACACCTTC	CASSQDWDSYGYTF
TRBV10-3	few	NA	TRBJ2-1	TGTGCCATCGGGACATTATCCTACAATGAGCAGTTCTTC	CAIGTLSYNEQFF
TRBV29-1	NA	TRBD2	TRBJ2-1	TGCAGCGTGGGTCTAGCGGGAACCGAGGAGGGTGAGCAGTTCTTC	CSVGLAGTEEGEQFF
TRBV4-3	NA	NA	TRBJ1-1	TGCGCCAGCAGCCAAGATCGTATTAGGGATGAAGCTTTCTTT	CASSQDRIRDEAFF
TRBV12-3/TRBV12-4	NA	NA	TRBJ2-7	TGTGCCAGCAGTTTCCCGGGGGCCCGGGATGGCTACGAGCAGTACTTC	CASSFPGARDGYEQYF
TRBV7-9	NA	NA	TRBJ2-7	TGTGCCAGCAGCGCTGGAGGGAACGAGCAGTACTTC	CASSAGGNEQYF
TRBV20-1	NA	TRBD2	TRBJ2-3	TGCAGTGCTTTAGCGGGACTAGACACAGATACGCAGTATTTT	CSALAGLDTDTQYF
TRBV20-1	NA	NA	TRBJ1-2	TGCAGTGCTCCGCATGCGGGTGGCTACACCTTC	CSAPHAGGYTF
TRBV7-2	many	NA	TRBJ1-1	TGTGCCAGCAGCTTAAGGGGTATGAACACTGAAGCTTTCTTT	CASSLRGMNTEAFF
TRBV20-1	few	NA	TRBJ1-3	TGCAGTGCTAGAGAGGGGGAGATTTTCTCTGGAAACACCATATATTTT	CSAREGEIFSGNTIYF
TRBV20-1	NA	NA	TRBJ1-1	TGCAGTGCTGCAAAAGACACTGAAGCTTTCTTT	CSAAKDTEAFF
TRBV20-1	few	NA	TRBJ2-5	TGCAGTGCCCCACAGGGTATAGAGGAGACCCAGTACTTC	CSAPQGIEETQYF
TRBV5-1	once	TRBD1	TRBJ1-6	TGCGCCAGCAGCTCACAGACAGGGGGCACCGGTACACCCCTCCACTTT	CASSSQTGGTGTPLHF
TRBV18	few	TRBD1	TRBJ2-3	TGTGCCAGCTCCGGACAGGGGCGCACAGATACGCAGTATTTT	CASSGQGRTDTQYF
TRBV12-3/TRBV12-4	NA	NA	TRBJ1-1	TGTGCCAGCAGCTCGCGGCCTGGCGCTGAAGCTTTCTTT	CASSSRPGAEAFF
TRBV4-2	NA	NA	TRBJ2-7	TGTGCCAGCAGCGATTTCACGGACGAGCAGTACTTC	CASSDFTDEQYF
TRBV7-8	NA	NA	TRBJ1-2	TGTGCCAGCAGCTTAGAGTCCTGGGGTGGCTACACCTTC	CASSLESWGGYTF
TRBV20-1	few	NA	TRBJ1-2	TGCAGTGCTAGTAAGGGAGCCGCGTCCTATGGCTACACCTTC	CSASKGAASYGYTF
TRBV5-6	few	NA	TRBJ2-3	TGTGCCAGCAGCTATGGACTCACTGCCACAGATACGCAGTATTTT	CASSYGLTATDTQYF
TRBV7-7	once	NA	TRBJ2-5	TGTGCCAGCAGCCCCGGGCGGAGCTCACGAGAGACCCAGTACTTC	CASSPGRSSRETQYF
TRBV4-1	few	TRBD2	TRBJ2-1	TGCGCCAGCAGCCGGGGACTAGCGGGCGACAATGAGCAGTTCTTC	CASSRGLAGDNEQFF
TRBV3-1	few	NA	TRBJ2-5	TGTGCCAGCAGCCAAACGCGCTTGGGTGAGCAGTACTTC	CASSQTRLGEQYF
TRBV5-6	NA	NA	TRBJ1-3	TGTGCCAGCAGCACGGGACCGGAGGGGGGAAACACCATATATTTT	CASSTGPEGGNTIYF
TRBV20-1	few	TRBD1	TRBJ1-1	TGCAGTGCTAGAGATCCGGGGCAGGGGGCCGGAAACACTGAAGCTTTCTTT	CSARDPGQGAGNTEAFF
TRBV15	NA	TRBD2	TRBJ2-5	TGTGCCACCAGCAGTCACCAGCGGGACTACCAAGAGACCCAGTACTTC	CATSSHQRDYQETQYF
TRBV4-1	few	NA	TRBJ2-5	TGCGCCAGCAGCCAAGAAAAGCAGGGTAAACGAGAGACCCAGTACTTC	CASSQEKQGKRETQYF
TRBV20-1	few	NA	TRBJ2-5	TGCAGTGCTAGATCACAGAACCAAGAGACCCAGTACTTC	CSARSQNQETQYF
TRBV4-2	few	NA	TRBJ2-5	TGTGCCAGCAGCCATAGAACGGGGGAGACCCAGTACTTC	CASSHRTGETQYF
TRBV24-1	NA	NA	TRBJ2-5	TGTGCCACCAGTGATGGCAGAACCGTGGGAGAGACCCAGTACTTC	CATSDGRTVGETQYF
TRBV12-3/TRBV12-4	NA	NA	TRBJ1-4	TGTGCCAGCAGTCGTACCCCCAGGGGAAATGGAAAACTGTTTTTT	CASSRTPRGNGKLFF
TRBV19	NA	NA	TRBJ1-2	TGTGCCAGTAAAATAGATACCAACTATGGCTACACCTTC	CASKIDTNYGYTF
TRBV21-1	NA	NA	TRBJ2-5	TGTGCCAGCAGCTCTCGAGGGGAGGGGCGAGGGGAGACCCAGTACTTC	CASSSRGEGRGETQYF
TRBV4-3	NA	TRBD1	TRBJ1-2	TGCGCCAGCAGCCTTAACAGGGGGCTGGGCTATGGCTACATCTTC	CASSLNRGLGYGYIF
TRBV11-3	many	TRBD2	TRBJ2-1	TGTGCCAGCAGCTTCCGCGGGGGGTCCTACAATGAGCAGTTCTTC	CASSFRGGSYNEQFF
TRBV9	NA	NA	TRBJ1-4	TGTGCCAGCAGCGCTACATGGGCTAATGAAAAACTGTTTTTT	CASSATWANEKLFF
TRBV11-2	NA	NA	TRBJ1-1	TGTGCCAGCAGCTTAACGCAGGGTGGGTCTGAAGCTTTCTTT	CASSLTQGGSEAFF
TRBV20-1	few	TRBD2	TRBJ2-5	TGCAGTGCTAGCCCGCCGGCAGGATTGGAAGCGGGGGTCGGAGAGACCCAGTACTTC	CSASPPAGLEAGVGETQYF
TRBV6-2/TRBV6-3	NA	TRBD2	TRBJ2-1	TGTGCCAGCAGCCACGTTAGCGGGGGGGCGTACAATGAGCAGTTCTTC	CASSHVSGGAYNEQFF
TRBV20-1	few	NA	TRBJ2-7	TGCAGTGCTAGAGTGCGGGACCAACCCCGAGGGCAGTACTTC	CSARVRDQPRGQYF
TRBV2	NA	TRBD2	TRBJ2-1	TGTGCCAGCAGTCCTAGCGGCTTACCCTACAATGAGCGGTTCTTC	CASSPSGLPYNERFF
TRBV20-1	NA	TRBD1	TRBJ1-4	TGCAGTGCCCCGGGACAGAGCAATGAAAAACTGTTTTTT	CSAPGQSNEKLFF
TRBV29-1	NA	NA	TRBJ2-1	TGCAGCGTCCACCAGGGGGGAGCCTACAATGAGCAGTTCTTC	CSVHQGGAYNEQFF
TRBV7-9	NA	NA	TRBJ1-2	NA	CASSFDFGSGYTF
TRBV6-6	NA	NA	TRBJ1-1	TGTGCCAGCAACTTAGTGAACACTGAAGCTTTCTTT	CASNLVNTEAFF
TRBV9	few	NA	TRBJ2-3	TGTGCCTATCTCGACGGCACAGATACGCAGTATTTT	CAYLDGTDTQYF
TRBV9	NA	TRBD1	TRBJ2-1	TGTGCCAGCAGCGTAACGGGACAGGGCTCAAATGAGCAGTTCTTC	CASSVTGQGSNEQFF
TRBV7-2	NA	TRBD1	TRBJ2-5	TGTGCCAGCAGCTTAGCAAACAGGGGCCTCGGAGAGACCCAGTACTTC	CASSLANRGLGETQYF
TRBV7-9	few	NA	TRBJ1-2	TGTGCCAGCAGCTTAGGCCTCCGTGAAGGGTCTGGCTACACCTTC	CASSLGLREGSGYTF